The source of this TCR beta chain is a study of T cells in Graves' hyperthyroidism and ophthalmopathy. Using RNA transcripts as the source, TCR beta CDR3 regions were amplified. With the HTBI primer set, the TCR CDR3 went through a first round of RT-PCR. TCRdb processed the multiplex PCR reads anew with MiXCR; each CDR3 protein has one entry. This table has approximately 400,000 distinct CDR3 sequences, roughly 15% appearing once. Whole-study results and caveats: Most clonotypes expanded in the thyroid (above 0.001) were also present in blood.

This clonotype was recorded at least ten times. The antigen is undetermined. Trimming cost V 5 bases and J 7 bases, with 17 bases left between them. The germline gives CDR1 MDHEN, CDR2 SYDVKM. The CDR3 loop spans 15 amino acids. The genes are TRBV28 and TRBJ2-2; D call uncertain. The source material was blood. This clonotype originated in a woman younger than 45 with Graves' ophthalmopathy. Written as DNA, the CDR3 is TGTGCCAGCAGTCCGACGGGCTTCAAGGGCGGGGAGCTGTTTTTT. Protein: CASSPTGFKGGELFF.